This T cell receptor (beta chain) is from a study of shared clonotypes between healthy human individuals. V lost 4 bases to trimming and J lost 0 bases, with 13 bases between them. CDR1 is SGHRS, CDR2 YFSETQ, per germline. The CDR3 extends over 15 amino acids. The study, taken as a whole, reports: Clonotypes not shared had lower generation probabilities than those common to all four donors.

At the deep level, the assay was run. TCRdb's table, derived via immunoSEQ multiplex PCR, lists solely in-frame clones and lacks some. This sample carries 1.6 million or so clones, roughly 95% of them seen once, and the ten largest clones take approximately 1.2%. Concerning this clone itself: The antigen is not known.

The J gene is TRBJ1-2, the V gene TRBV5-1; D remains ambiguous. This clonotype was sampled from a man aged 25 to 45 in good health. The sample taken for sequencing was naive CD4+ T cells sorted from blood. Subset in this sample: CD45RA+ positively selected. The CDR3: CASSEGRTTNYGYTF. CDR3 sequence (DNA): TGCGCCAGCAGCGAGGGCCGTACTACTAACTATGGCTACACCTTC. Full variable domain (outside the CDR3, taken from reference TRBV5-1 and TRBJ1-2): KAGVTQTPRYLIKTRGQQVTLSCSPISGHRSVSWYQQTPGQGLQFLFEYFSETQRNKGNFPGRFSGRQFSNSRSEMNVSTLELGDSALYLCASSEGRTTNYGYTFGSGTRLTVV.